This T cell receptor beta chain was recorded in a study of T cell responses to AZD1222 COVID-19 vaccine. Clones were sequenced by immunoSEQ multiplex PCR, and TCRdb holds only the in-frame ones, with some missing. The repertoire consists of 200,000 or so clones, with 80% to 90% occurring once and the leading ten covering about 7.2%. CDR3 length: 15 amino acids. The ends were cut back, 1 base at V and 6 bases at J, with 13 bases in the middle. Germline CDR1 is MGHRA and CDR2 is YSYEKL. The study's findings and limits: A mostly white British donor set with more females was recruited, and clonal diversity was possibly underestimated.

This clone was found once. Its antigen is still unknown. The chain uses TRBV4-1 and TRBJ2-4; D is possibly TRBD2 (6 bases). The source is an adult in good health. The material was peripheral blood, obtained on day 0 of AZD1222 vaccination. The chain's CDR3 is CASSQAGVAGNIQYF. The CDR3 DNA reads TGCGCCAGCAGCCAAGCGGGGGTCGCGGGAAACATTCAGTACTTC.